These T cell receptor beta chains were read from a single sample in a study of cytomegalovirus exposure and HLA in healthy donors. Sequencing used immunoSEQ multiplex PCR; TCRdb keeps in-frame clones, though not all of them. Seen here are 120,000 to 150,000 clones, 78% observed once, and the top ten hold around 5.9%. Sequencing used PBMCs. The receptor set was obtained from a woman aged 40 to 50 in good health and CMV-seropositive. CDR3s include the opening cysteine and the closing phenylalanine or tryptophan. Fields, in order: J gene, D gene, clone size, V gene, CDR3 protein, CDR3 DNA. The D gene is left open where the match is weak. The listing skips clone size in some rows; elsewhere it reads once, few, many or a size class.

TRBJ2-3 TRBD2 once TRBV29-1 CSVSRTSGRTDTQYF TGCAGCGTTTCTAGGACTAGCGGGAGGACAGATACGCAGTATTTT
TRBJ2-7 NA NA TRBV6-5 CASVGNSYEQYF TGTGCCAGCGTCGGGAATTCCTACGAGCAGTACTTC
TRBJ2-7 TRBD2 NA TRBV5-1 CASKVTSGREQYF TGCGCCAGTAAAGTGACTAGCGGGAGGGAGCAGTACTTC
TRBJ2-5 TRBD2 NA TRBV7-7 CASSLGGRAQETQYF TGTGCTAGCAGCTTAGGCGGGAGGGCCCAAGAGACCCAGTACTTC
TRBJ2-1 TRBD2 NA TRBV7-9 CASSQYGLVGSNEQFF TGTGCCAGCAGCCAGTACGGACTAGTAGGTTCCAATGAGCAGTTCTTC
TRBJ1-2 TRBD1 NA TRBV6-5 CASSYGTGADGYTF TGTGCCAGCAGTTACGGGACAGGGGCGGATGGCTACACCTTC
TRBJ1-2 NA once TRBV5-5 CASSLWAAGGYGYTF TGTGCCAGCAGCCTATGGGCGGCTGGGGGGTATGGCTACACCTTC
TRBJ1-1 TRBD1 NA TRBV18 CASGRQGDTEAFF TGTGCCAGCGGAAGACAGGGCGACACTGAAGCTTTCTTT
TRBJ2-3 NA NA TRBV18 CASSPPVRGGDTQYF TGTGCCAGCTCACCACCGGTCCGGGGAGGAGATACGCAGTATTTT
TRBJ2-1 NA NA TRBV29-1 CSAPGWGRVEQFF TGCAGCGCACCCGGGTGGGGGCGCGTTGAGCAGTTCTTC
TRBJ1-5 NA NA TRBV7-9 CSSSFPGHRARGNQPQHF TGTTCCAGCAGCTTTCCGGGACATAGAGCTAGGGGCAATCAGCCCCAGCATTTT
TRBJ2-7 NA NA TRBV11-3 CASSLAGAKNYEQYF TGTGCCAGCAGCTTAGCAGGGGCCAAAAACTACGAGCAGTACTTC
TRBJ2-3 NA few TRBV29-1 CSVSRDRDTQYF TGCAGCGTTTCGAGGGATAGAGATACGCAGTATTTT
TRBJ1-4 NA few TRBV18 CASSPGTNEKLFF TGTGCCAGCTCACCCGGGACTAATGAAAAACTGTTTTTT
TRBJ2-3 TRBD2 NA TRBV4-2 CASSQDVPLAASTDTQYF TGTGCCAGCAGCCAAGATGTTCCCCTAGCGGCTAGCACAGATACGCAGTATTTT
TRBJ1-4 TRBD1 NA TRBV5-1 CASSYGQGSLEKLFF TGCGCCAGCAGTTACGGACAGGGGTCCCTCGAAAAACTGTTTTTT
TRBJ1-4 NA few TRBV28 CASSAQGTNEKLFF TGTGCCAGCAGCGCACAGGGAACTAATGAAAAACTGTTTTTT
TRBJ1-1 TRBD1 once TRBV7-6 CASSFHRGRTGDTETFF TGTGCCAGCAGCTTCCACAGGGGGCGCACGGGGGACACTGAAACTTTCTTT
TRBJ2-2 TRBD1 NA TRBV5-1 CASRTGTGELFF TGCGCCAGTCGGACAGGGACCGGGGAGCTGTTTTTT
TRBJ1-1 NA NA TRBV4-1 CASSWGGCVAFF TGCGCCAGCAGCTGGGGGGGGTGCGTTGCTTTCTTT
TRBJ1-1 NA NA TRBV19 CASTPPGGNTEAFF TGTGCCAGTACCCCCCCGGGGGGTAACACTGAAGCTTTCTTT
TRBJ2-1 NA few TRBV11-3 CASSLRIGRPSYNEQFF TGTGCCAGCAGCTTAAGAATAGGGAGGCCCTCCTACAATGAGCAGTTCTTC
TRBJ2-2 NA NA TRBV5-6 CASSYGTQNTGELFF TGTGCCAGCAGCTACGGGACACAGAACACCGGGGAGCTGTTTTTT
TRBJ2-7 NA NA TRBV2 CASSEGTAFYEQYF TGTGCCAGCAGTGAAGGGACAGCTTTCTACGAGCAGTACTTC
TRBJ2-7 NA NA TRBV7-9 CSSSLPFGEQYF TGTTCCAGCAGCTTACCGTTCGGCGAGCAGTACTTC
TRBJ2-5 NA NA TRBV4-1 CASSQEWLRGGETQYF TGCGCCAGCAGCCAAGAATGGCTGAGGGGAGGCGAGACCCAGTACTTC
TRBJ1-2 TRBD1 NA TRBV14 CASSQDFGTGLEGYTF TGTGCCAGCAGCCAGGATTTTGGGACAGGGCTGGAAGGCTACACCTTC
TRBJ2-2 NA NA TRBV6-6 CASRGVTGELFF TGTGCCAGCCGCGGGGTCACCGGGGAGCTGTTTTTT
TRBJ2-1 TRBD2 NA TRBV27 CASSASGLGRSYNEQFF TGTGCCAGCAGTGCCTCGGGACTAGGTAGGTCCTACAATGAGCAGTTCTTC
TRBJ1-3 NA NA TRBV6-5 CASSRLSLSGNTIYF TGTGCCAGCAGTAGACTTTCACTCTCTGGAAACACCATATATTTT
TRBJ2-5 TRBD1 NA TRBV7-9 CASSVGTGGAETQYF TGTGCCAGCAGCGTAGGGACAGGGGGCGCGGAGACCCAGTACTTC
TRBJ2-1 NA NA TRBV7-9 CASSHNRGGLGAGEQFF TGTGCCAGCAGCCATAACAGGGGGGGACTGGGAGCGGGTGAGCAGTTCTTC
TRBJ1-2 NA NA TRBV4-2 CASSQEVGTNYGYTF TGTGCCAGCAGCCAAGAGGTGGGGACAAACTATGGCTACACCTTC
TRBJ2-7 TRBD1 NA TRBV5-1 CASSFQGESGEQYF TGCGCCAGCAGCTTCCAGGGGGAATCGGGGGAGCAGTACTTC
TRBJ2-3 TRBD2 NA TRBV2 CASSPAPGLGKDTQYF TGTGCCAGCAGTCCCGCCCCGGGACTAGGAAAAGATACGCAGTATTTT
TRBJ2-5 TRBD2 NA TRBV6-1 CASSEGGRGETQYF TGTGCCAGCAGTGAAGGCGGGAGAGGGGAGACCCAGTACTTC
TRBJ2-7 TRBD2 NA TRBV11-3 CASSLETSGRNTYEQYF TGTGCCAGCAGCTTAGAGACTAGCGGGAGGAATACCTACGAGCAGTACTTC
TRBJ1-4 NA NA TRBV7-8 CASSFGNTEKLFF TGTGCCAGCAGCTTTGGCAATACTGAAAAACTGTTTTTT
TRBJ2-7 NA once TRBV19 CASSPNRDSEQYF TGTGCCAGTAGTCCCAACAGAGACAGCGAGCAGTACTTC
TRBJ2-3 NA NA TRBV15 CATGLGGGSYTQYF TGTGCCACCGGCCTAGGGGGGGGCAGCTATACGCAGTATTTT
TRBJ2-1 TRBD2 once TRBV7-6 CASSFGTSGNSYNEQFF TGTGCCAGCAGCTTTGGGACTAGCGGCAATTCCTACAATGAGCAGTTCTTC
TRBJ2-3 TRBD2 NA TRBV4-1 CASSLGTSGRYTQYF TGCGCCAGCAGCCTCGGGACTAGCGGGAGGTATACGCAGTATTTT
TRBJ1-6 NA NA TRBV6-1 CASSEANFIPSNSPLHF TGTGCCAGCAGTGAAGCTAACTTTATCCCTAGCAATTCACCCCTCCACTTT
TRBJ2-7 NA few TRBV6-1 CASSETPGVYEQYF TGTGCCAGCAGTGAGACCCCGGGAGTCTACGAGCAGTACTTC
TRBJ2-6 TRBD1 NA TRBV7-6 CASSLRDRQYSGANVPTF TGTGCCAGCAGCTTGAGGGACAGGCAATACTCTGGGGCCAACGTCCCGACTTTC
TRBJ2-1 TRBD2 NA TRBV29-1 CSAYSGLPTSYNEQFF TGCAGCGCTTACTCGGGACTACCAACCTCCTACAATGAGCAGTTCTTC
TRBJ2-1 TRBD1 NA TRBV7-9 CSSSLRQGSYNEQFF TGTTCCAGCAGCCTGCGACAGGGGTCCTACAATGAGCAGTTCTTC
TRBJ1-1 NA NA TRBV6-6 CASSYSRPLPGTEAFF TGTGCCAGCAGTTACTCTAGACCCCTACCGGGCACTGAAGCTTTCTTT
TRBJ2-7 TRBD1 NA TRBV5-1 CASSLISGTGNYEQYF TGCGCCAGCAGCTTAATTTCCGGGACAGGGAATTACGAGCAGTACTTC
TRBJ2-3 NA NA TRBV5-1 CASSSSRGSRGNTQYF TGCGCCAGCAGCTCCTCCCGCGGATCAAGGGGAAATACGCAGTATTTT